This T cell receptor beta chain was recovered during a study of sequential checkpoint blockade in melanoma. Study-level background: Maintenance nivolumab came after either treatment sequence.

CDR3 length: 14 residues. J was trimmed by 3 bases and V by 8 bases; bases with no gene match: 7. Germline V CDR1 and CDR2: MDHEN, SYDVKM. The table came from immunoSEQ multiplex PCR; TCRdb's copy has only in-frame clones and leaves some out. This sample has approximately 20,000 clones; 73% occur once, and the top ten carry roughly 5.2%. Noted treatment: randomized to nivolumab then ipilimumab (arm A) or the reverse (arm B). This chain joins TRBV28 and TRBJ2-1; 7 positions agree with TRBD2. Here the sequenced sample was tumor tissue (inferred from file names), taken from a patient given nivolumab and ipilimumab in sequence. This clonotype was obtained from a human donor with melanoma. In nucleotides, the CDR3 is TGTGCCAGCCGGCGGGAGAATTTCTACAATGAGCAGTTCTTC. This sequence encodes CASRRENFYNEQFF.